These T cell receptor beta chains were read from a single sample in a study of cytomegalovirus exposure and HLA in healthy donors. Produced via immunoSEQ multiplex PCR; TCRdb's table is partial and in-frame only. The profile covers 150,000 to 200,000 clones, with roughly 80% appearing a single time and about 4.5% taken by the ten largest. The source material was PBMCs. The receptors stem from a man aged 30 to 45 in good health and CMV-seronegative. Both conserved end residues are part of each CDR3. A D gene is named only where the DNA matches it firmly. Clone size, where shown, is once, few, many, or a class for clones that have expanded.

>TRBJ2-7|TRBV2|-|-
TGTGCCAGCAGTGACAGGGTGGTCGGGGAGCAGTACTTC
CASSDRVVGEQYF
>TRBJ1-1|TRBV9|-|-
TGTGCCAGCAGCCCCGGGATTAAAGTTAGGAACACTGAAGCTTTCTTT
CASSPGIKVRNTEAFF
>TRBJ2-7|TRBV7-2|-|-
TGTGCCACCCTGGGGCAGGGGATCCACGAGCAGTACTTC
CATLGQGIHEQYF
>TRBJ2-7|TRBV27|once|TRBD1
TGTGCCAGCAGTTCCAGGACAGGCTACGAGCAGTACTTC
CASSSRTGYEQYF
>TRBJ2-3|TRBV7-2|-|TRBD2
TGTGCCAGCAGCCCACTAGCGGGGAAGGGAGATACGCAGTATTTT
CASSPLAGKGDTQYF
>TRBJ2-5|TRBV11-1|-|TRBD2
TGTGCCAGCAGCTTTCGAGATCGCGGGAGAAGGTTGGCGGGTGAGACCCAGTACTTC
CASSFRDRGRRLAGETQYF
>TRBJ1-1|TRBV5-1|-|-
TGCGCCAGCAGGACTACCGGGACAAGGAACACTGAAGCTTTCTTT
CASRTTGTRNTEAFF
>TRBJ2-7|TRBV5-6|-|TRBD2
TGTGCCAGCAGCCCAGGACTAGCGGGGAACTACGAGCAGTACTTC
CASSPGLAGNYEQYF
>TRBJ1-1|TRBV5-1|-|TRBD1
TGCGCCAGCAGCTTAAGTACAGGGGGCTACACTGAAGCTTTCTTT
CASSLSTGGYTEAFF
>TRBJ1-2|TRBV28|-|-
TGTGCCAGCAAAGCTGGAAACAGGATCGACTATGGCTACACCTTC
CASKAGNRIDYGYTF
>TRBJ1-6|TRBV5-6|-|-
TGTGCCAGCAGCTTAACGGTTTCACCCCTCCACTTT
CASSLTVSPLHF
>TRBJ1-2|TRBV28|-|-
TGTGCCAGCAGTTTCTCCCCCGACAGGATTCGATATGGCTACACCTTC
CASSFSPDRIRYGYTF
>TRBJ1-1|TRBV10-3|few|TRBD1
TGTGCCATCAGTGAGCCACAGGGGTACACTGAAGCTTTCTTT
CAISEPQGYTEAFF